This TCR beta chain originates from a study of T cell responses to AZD1222 COVID-19 vaccine. TCRdb's copy holds only in-frame clones and misses some; the assay was immunoSEQ multiplex PCR. There are some 120,000 clones in the sample; 85% to 95% occur only once, and 2.9% lies in the top ten. The sample consisted of peripheral blood, taken on day 0 of AZD1222 vaccination. The TCR was taken from an adult in good health.

For the CDR3, the DNA is TGTGCCAGCAGCCAAGGAGCGGGGACAGGGCGTTACGAGCAGTACTTC. Translation gives CASSQGAGTGRYEQYF. V is TRBV14 and J is TRBJ2-7; TRBD1 matches 9 bases. Trimming cost V 1 base and J 4 bases; bases outside gene matches: 8. This CDR3 region has 16 residues. Germline CDR1 and CDR2: SGHDN and FVKESK.